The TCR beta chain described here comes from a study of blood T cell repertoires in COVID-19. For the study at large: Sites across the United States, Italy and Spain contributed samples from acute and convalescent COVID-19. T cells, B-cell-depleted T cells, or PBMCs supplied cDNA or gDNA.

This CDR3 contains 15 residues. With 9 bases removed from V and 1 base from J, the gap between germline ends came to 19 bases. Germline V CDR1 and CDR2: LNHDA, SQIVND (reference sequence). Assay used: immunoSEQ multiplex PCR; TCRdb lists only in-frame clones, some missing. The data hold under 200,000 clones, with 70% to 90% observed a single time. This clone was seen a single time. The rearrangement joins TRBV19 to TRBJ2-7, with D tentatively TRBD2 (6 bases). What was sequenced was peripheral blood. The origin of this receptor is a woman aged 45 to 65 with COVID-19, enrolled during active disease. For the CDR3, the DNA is TGTGCCAGCGGGGCGAGGCGGGACGGGTCCTACGAGCAGTACTTC. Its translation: CASGARRDGSYEQYF.